These 14 T cell receptor beta chains were all obtained from the same sample, sequenced in a study of T cells in women clearing cervical HPV infection. Sequenced by immunoSEQ multiplex PCR; TCRdb stores in-frame clones only, minus some. The table for this sample gives roughly 15,000 clones. Sequencing was carried out using blood buffy coat. The receptors were gathered from a woman between 18 and 69 years old with a cervical HPV16 infection that either progressed to CIN3+ or cleared (not recorded which).

A remark on this clone: Read coverage stops 3 residues before the CDR3 terminus; the germline J gene supplies the remainder. This chain connects TRBV12-3 or TRBV12-4 to TRBJ2-7, with D unclear. The CDR3 runs to 12 residues. Trimming took off 7 bases at V and 0 bases at J, with 7 bases between the two ends. CDR3 loop: CASTYRSYEQYF. Partial CDR3 DNA: TGTGCCAGCACCTACCGCTCCTACGAG.

A word on this clone: The CDR3 end falls 3 residues outside the read, so it is completed with the germline J gene. J is TRBJ1-1 and V is TRBV30, with 7 bases matching TRBD1. Germline CDR1 is GTSNPN and CDR2 is SVGIG (reference sequence). The CDR3 runs 16 residues. CDR3 loop: CAWSHRGQRLHLKAFF. The covered CDR3 bases are TGTGCCTGGAGTCACAGGGGCCAGCGTCTTCATTTAAAA.

This clone is classed as medium-sized (0.01 to 0.1%) by frequency. From the germline J gene comes the end of the CDR3, since the read stops 3 residues before it. The chain joins TRBV5-1 to TRBJ2-3; TRBD1 aligns across 11 bases. Per germline, CDR1 SGHRS and CDR2 YFSETQ. The CDR3 has 17 amino acids. V lost 1 base and J lost 2; bases outside the gene matches: 6. CDR3 in amino acids: CASSLFGTGGHTDTQYF. Partial CDR3 DNA: TGCGCCAGCAGCTTGTTTGGGACAGGGGGGCACACAGATACG. Combining the CDR3 with reference TRBV5-1 and TRBJ2-3 gives the whole variable domain KAGVTQTPRYLIKTRGQQVTLSCSPISGHRSVSWYQQTPGQGLQFLFEYFSETQRNKGNFPGRFSGRQFSNSRSEMNVSTLELGDSALYLCASSLFGTGGHTDTQYFGPGTRLTVL.

With respect to this clone: The read finishes 3 residues shy of the CDR3 end, and the germline J gene is used to complete it. The V gene is TRBV7-6, the J gene TRBJ2-5; TRBD2 matches at 14 bases. Germline-derived CDR1 and CDR2 are SGHVS and FNYEAQ. This CDR3 contains 16 residues. V lost 5 bases to trimming and J lost 5 bases; unmatched junction nucleotides: 7. The DNA read from the CDR3 is TGTGCCAGCAGCCGAGGGACTAGCGGGGGTGGGGAGACC. The encoded protein is CASSRGTSGGGET. The entire CDR3 sequence reads CASSRGTSGGGETQYF.

As regards this clone: From the germline J gene comes the end of the CDR3, since the read stops 3 residues before it. This chain uses TRBV4-1 with TRBJ1-4, with TRBD1 as a possible D gene (6 bases). V lost 2 bases to trimming and J lost 7 bases, with 17 bases between them. The CDR3 is made up of 16 amino acids. CDR1 MGHRA and CDR2 YSYEKL come from the germline V gene. The CDR3 here is CASSQPWGGVREKLFF. CDR3 DNA (partial): TGCGCCAGCAGCCAACCGTGGGGGGGCGTTCGTGAAAAA.

Remarks on this clone: The CDR3 end falls 3 residues outside the read, so it is completed with the germline J gene. V usage is TRBV7-8 and J usage is TRBJ2-1; 8 positions agree with TRBD1. The V segment lost 4 bases and the J segment 6 bases; nucleotides outside the gene matches: 11. This CDR3 contains 16 residues. CDR1 and CDR2 from the germline V gene are SGHVS and FQNEAQ. CDR3: CASSSTSRTGSNEQFF. CDR3 DNA (partial): TGTGCCAGCAGCTCCACATCGCGGACAGGGAGCAATGAG.

For this clone: The read ends 3 residues shy of where the CDR3 ends; the end is completed using the germline J gene. The V call is TRBV19, the J call TRBJ1-4, with TRBD1 identical over 9 bases. Germline V CDR1 and CDR2: LNHDA, SQIVND (reference sequence). J lost 8 bases, V lost 6 bases, and 10 bases had no gene match. The CDR3 has 15 amino acids. The CDR3: CASRTGGRGKEKLFF. Partial CDR3 DNA: TGTGCCAGTAGGACAGGGGGAAGAGGGAAGGAAAAA. The variable domain in full, completed from reference TRBV19 and TRBJ1-4, reads DGGITQSPKYLFRKEGQNVTLSCEQNLNHDAMYWYRQDPGQGLRLIYYSQIVNDFQKGDIAEGYSVSREKKESFPLTVTSAQKNPTAFYLCASRTGGRGKEKLFFGSGTQLSVL.

Of note for this clone: The CDR3 end is not reached by the read, which stops 3 residues before it; the germline J gene fills it in. The gene calls are TRBV7-8 and TRBJ2-1, with 10 bases lining up with TRBD2. The CDR3 contains 15 residues. Per germline, CDR1 SGHVS and CDR2 FQNEAQ. V was pared by 2 bases and J by 5 bases, with 3 bases of the junction left unmatched. The CDR3 bases that were read are TGTGCCAGCAGCTTAAGGACTAGCGGTAACAATGAG. This sequence encodes CASSLRTSGNNE. The whole CDR3 protein reads CASSLRTSGNNEQFF.

For this clone: The CDR3 is cut off 3 residues early in the read; its end comes from the germline J gene. This sequence joins TRBV19 and TRBJ1-5, with D uncertain. Germline CDR1 is LNHDA and CDR2 is SQIVND (reference sequence). V lost 2 bases and J lost 4, with 9 bases in between. CDR3 size: 14 residues. The chain's CDR3 is CASSILTGNQPQHF. The covered CDR3 bases are TGTGCCAGTAGTATATTGACCGGGAATCAGCCC.

As to this clone: Read data end 3 residues before the CDR3 end; the end is taken from the germline J gene. The chain is built from TRBV27 and TRBJ2-1, with D possibly matching TRBD2 (5 bases). The V gene lost 3 bases and the J gene lost 6 bases, with 12 bases spanning the gap. This CDR3 comprises 14 residues. The V gene's germline CDR1 is MNHEY and CDR2 SMNVEV (reference sequence). This CDR3 reads CASSFRGTLNEQFF. CDR3 DNA (partial): TGTGCCAGCAGTTTCCGGGGAACACTCAATGAG.

Points on this clone: The read terminates 3 residues ahead of where the CDR3 ends, so the germline J gene completes it. The chain has TRBV19 and TRBJ1-1; weak D call: TRBD1 (5 bases). CDR1 and CDR2 (germline): LNHDA, SQIVND (reference sequence). The germline V and J ends were trimmed by 7 bases and 0 bases, with 15 bases remaining between them. The CDR3 consists of 15 residues. CDR3 sequence: CASTDQGLLNTEAFF. The CDR3 DNA, read in part, is TGTGCCAGTACCGACCAGGGACTTTTGAACACTGAA.

About this clone itself: The missing CDR3 end, 3 residues past where the read stops, is filled in from the germline J gene. The V gene is TRBV5-4, the J gene TRBJ2-7, with D possibly matching TRBD2 (5 bases). The germline gives CDR1 SGHNT, CDR2 YYREEE (reference sequence). This CDR3 region has 13 residues. Trimming left V 3 bases short and J 0 bases short, with 7 bases between. This CDR3 reads CASSSGLSYEQYF. CDR3 DNA, as far as it was read: TGTGCCAGCAGCTCCGGACTCTCCTACGAG. Full variable domain (remainder filled in from reference TRBV5-4 and TRBJ2-7): ETGVTQSPTHLIKTRGQQVTLRCSSQSGHNTVSWYQQALGQGPQFIFQYYREEENGRGNFPPRFSGLQFPNYSSELNVNALELDDSALYLCASSSGLSYEQYFGPGTRLTVT.

To note about this clone: The read finishes 3 residues shy of the CDR3 end, and the germline J gene is used to complete it. This sequence joins TRBV2 and TRBJ2-1; 7 positions match TRBD1. Trimming removed 7 bases from V and 4 bases from J; junction bases left unmatched: 13. This CDR3 is 16 amino acids long. Per germline, CDR1 SNHLY and CDR2 FYNNEI. The covered CDR3 bases are TGTGCCAGCACCTATTACTCCGGGACAGATTACAATGAG. Protein product: CASTYYSGTDYNE. The full CDR3 protein is CASTYYSGTDYNEQFF.

The DNA read from the CDR3 is TGTGCCAGCACAGACGACAGAGTAAAAAGCTCTGGGGCCAACGTC. This gives the protein CASTDDRVKSSGANV. The full CDR3 is CASTDDRVKSSGANVLTF. The chain is built from TRBV12-3 or TRBV12-4 and TRBJ2-6, with a tentative D call TRBD1 (5 bases). The read ends 3 residues early relative to the CDR3; the germline J gene fills the gap. This CDR3 has 18 amino acids. The ends were cut back, 7 bases at V and 0 bases at J, with 19 bases in the middle.